This TCR beta chain is drawn from a study of OX40 agonist ivuxolimab in advanced cancers. Study at large: Patients in the trial were receiving intravenous ivuxolimab every 2 weeks, at doses of 0.01 to 10 mg/kg. Mean age around 60 years, range about 20 to 90; 82.7% male. Study observations and caveats: Circulating CD4+ and CD8+ T cells showed clonal expansion by week 6 at 0.1 to 3.0 mg/kg.

Turning to this clone: Its antigen is still unknown.

The CDR3 consists of 16 residues. Germline V lookup: CDR1 GTSNPN, CDR2 SVGIG (reference sequence). V lost 0 bases, J lost 3 bases, and 15 bases lay in between. Data came from immunoSEQ multiplex PCR; TCRdb stores just in-frame clones and leaves some out. The table records about 76,000 clones, 85% to 90% of them present only once. This TCR was recovered from an adult with an advanced solid tumor such as melanoma, head and neck, liver or kidney cancer. Here the sequenced sample was CD4+ or CD8+ T cells sorted from blood, taken in a trial of the OX40 agonist ivuxolimab. The rearrangement joins TRBV30 to TRBJ2-1; no definite D call. DNA for the CDR3: TGTGCCTGGAGTGTACTTCGGACCAAGCTCTACAATGAGCAGTTCTTC. Amino acid sequence: CAWSVLRTKLYNEQFF.